The rows below give T cell receptor beta chains drawn from one sample of a study of blood T cells in healthy people across ages. TCRdb recomputed calls from the 5' RACE reads with MiXCR, one row per CDR3 protein. The table lists 1.2 million to 1.5 million distinct CDR3 sequences, roughly 64% of them singletons. Sequencing was carried out using blood. These receptor sequences come from a man between 18 and 29 years old in good health. Each CDR3 is given with its conserved first and last residue. The D gene is left open where the match is weak. Part of the rows lack a size; the others show once, few, many or a class for expanded clones.

v_gene	d_gene	abundance	j_gene	CDR3nt	CDR3aa
TRBV6-2/TRBV6-3	.	.	TRBJ1-1	TGTGCCAGCAGTTACCCAACCGGGGTACTGGTCACTGAAGCTTTCTTT	CASSYPTGVLVTEAFF
TRBV20-1	.	.	TRBJ1-4	TGCAGTGCTAGCAAGTTACGGCGCACGAAGGGAGAGGAAAAACTGTTTTTT	CSASKLRRTKGEEKLFF
TRBV15	TRBD2	.	TRBJ2-4	TGTGCCACCAGGAAAAGACTAGCGGGAGAAAACATTCAGTACTTC	CATRKRLAGENIQYF
TRBV27	.	few	TRBJ1-2	TGTGCCAGCAGTTTTTGGAGGGGCTATGGCTACACCTTC	CASSFWRGYGYTF
TRBV29-1	.	.	TRBJ1-1	TGCAGCGTTGACTCCTCGGACATGGGCTCTGAAGCTTTCTTT	CSVDSSDMGSEAFF
TRBV12-3/TRBV12-4	TRBD1	few	TRBJ2-7	TGTGCCAGCAGGGGACAGGAAACCTACGAGCAGTACTTC	CASRGQETYEQYF
TRBV27	.	.	TRBJ1-1	TGTGCCAGCAGTCTCCGACAGTTACACACTGAAGCTTTCTTT	CASSLRQLHTEAFF
TRBV12-3/TRBV12-4	TRBD1	few	TRBJ2-7	TGTGCCAGCAGTTTCGGAACAGGGGTCCACGAGCAGTACTTC	CASSFGTGVHEQYF
TRBV6-2/TRBV6-3	.	.	TRBJ1-5	TGTGCCATCAACCCCGGGGGGCTTGGTCAGCCCCAGCATTTT	CAINPGGLGQPQHF
TRBV4-2	TRBD2	.	TRBJ2-4	TGTGCCAGCAGCCAAGTGACTCCTAGCGGGGGGGCGGGCATTCAGTACTTC	CASSQVTPSGGAGIQYF
TRBV12-3/TRBV12-4	.	.	TRBJ2-3	TGTGCCAGCAGTTCAATGGATACGCAGTATTTT	CASSSMDTQYF
TRBV12-5	.	.	TRBJ2-4	TGTGCTAGTGGTCCTGCGAGGCGGAGGGGCCAAGAACTAGCCAAAAACATTCAGTACTTC	CASGPARRRGQELAKNIQYF
TRBV7-2	TRBD2	.	TRBJ2-3	TGTGCCAGCAGCTCACGAGGCGGGGGAACAGATACGCAGTATTTT	CASSSRGGGTDTQYF
TRBV3-1	.	.	TRBJ2-7	TGCGCCAGCAGCCAAGATGGGGGGAGCTACGAGCAGTACTTC	CASSQDGGSYEQYF
TRBV3-1	TRBD2	.	TRBJ2-3	TGTGCCAGCAGCCAAGCCGGGACTAGCGGGGGACCAGGCACAGATACGCAGTATTTT	CASSQAGTSGGPGTDTQYF
TRBV4-3	.	few	TRBJ2-3	TGCGCCAGCAGCCAAGAGGCAAGCGGGCTCACAGATACGCAGTATTTT	CASSQEASGLTDTQYF
TRBV4-1	TRBD1	few	TRBJ2-7	TGCGCCAGCAGCCAACCCGGGACAGGGATATACGAGCAGTACTTC	CASSQPGTGIYEQYF
TRBV4-3	TRBD1	.	TRBJ2-3	TGCGCCAGCAGCCAAGTCTCAGGGGGCTTTTTGACAGATACGCAGTATTTT	CASSQVSGGFLTDTQYF
TRBV10-3	TRBD1	.	TRBJ2-5	TGTGCCATCAGTGAGTCGATTTTTGAGAGGGGGCCTCAAGAGACCCAGTACTTC	CAISESIFERGPQETQYF
TRBV29-1	.	.	TRBJ2-7	TGCAGCGTGGGCCTACCGGGACACGGCTACGAGCAGTACTTC	CSVGLPGHGYEQYF
TRBV19	.	.	TRBJ1-2	TGTGCCAGTCAAAGCACCCCGGCGGCTAACTATGGCTACACCTTC	CASQSTPAANYGYTF
TRBV29-1	.	.	TRBJ2-1	TGCAGCGTTGAAGAACGAGGGGGGGCCCCCTACAATGAGCAGTTCTTC	CSVEERGGAPYNEQFF
TRBV7-9	TRBD2	.	TRBJ2-7	TGTGCCAGCAGCGCAACTAGCGTCTCCTACGAGCAGTACTTC	CASSATSVSYEQYF
TRBV30	.	.	TRBJ2-1	TGTGCCGCCGCTAATGGTTACAATGAGCAGTTCTTC	CAAANGYNEQFF